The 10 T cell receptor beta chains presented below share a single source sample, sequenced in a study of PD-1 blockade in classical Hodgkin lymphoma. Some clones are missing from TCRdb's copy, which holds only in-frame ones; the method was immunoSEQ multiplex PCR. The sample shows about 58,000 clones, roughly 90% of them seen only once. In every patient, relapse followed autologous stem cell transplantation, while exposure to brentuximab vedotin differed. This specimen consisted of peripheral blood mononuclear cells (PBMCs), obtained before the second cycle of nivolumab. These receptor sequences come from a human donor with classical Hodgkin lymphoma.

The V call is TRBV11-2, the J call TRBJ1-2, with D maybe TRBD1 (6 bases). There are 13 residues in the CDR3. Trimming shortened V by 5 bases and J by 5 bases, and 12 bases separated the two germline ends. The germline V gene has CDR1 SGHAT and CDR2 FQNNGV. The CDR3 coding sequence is TGTGCCAGCAGCCTAAACAGGGAATATGGCTACACCTTC. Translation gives CASSLNREYGYTF.

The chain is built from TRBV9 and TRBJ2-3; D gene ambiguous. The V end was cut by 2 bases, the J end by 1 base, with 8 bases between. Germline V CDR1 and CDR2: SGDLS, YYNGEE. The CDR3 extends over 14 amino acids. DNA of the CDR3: TGTGCCAGCAGCGTCCTAGGCGGCACAGATACGCAGTATTTT. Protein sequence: CASSVLGGTDTQYF.

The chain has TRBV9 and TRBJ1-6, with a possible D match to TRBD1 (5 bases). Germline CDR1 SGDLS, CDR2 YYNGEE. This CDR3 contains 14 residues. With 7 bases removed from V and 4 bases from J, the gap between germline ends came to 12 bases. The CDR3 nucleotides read TGTGCCAGCTCTTCTTGGGGGTATAATTCACCCCTCCACTTT. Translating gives CASSSWGYNSPLHF.

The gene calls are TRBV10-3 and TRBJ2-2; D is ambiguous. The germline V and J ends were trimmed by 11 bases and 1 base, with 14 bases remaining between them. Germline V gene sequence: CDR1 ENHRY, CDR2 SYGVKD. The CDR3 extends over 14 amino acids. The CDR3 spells CAARRSQNTGELFF. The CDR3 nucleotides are TGTGCCGCCCGGCGCAGTCAGAACACCGGGGAGCTGTTTTTT.

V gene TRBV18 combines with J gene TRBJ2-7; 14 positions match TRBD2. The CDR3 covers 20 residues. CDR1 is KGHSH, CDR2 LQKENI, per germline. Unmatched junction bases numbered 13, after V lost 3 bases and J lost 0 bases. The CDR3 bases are TGTGCCAGCTCACCCACTCGACTAGCGGGAGGGTTTTCGAGCTCCTACGAGCAGTACTTC. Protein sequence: CASSPTRLAGGFSSSYEQYF.

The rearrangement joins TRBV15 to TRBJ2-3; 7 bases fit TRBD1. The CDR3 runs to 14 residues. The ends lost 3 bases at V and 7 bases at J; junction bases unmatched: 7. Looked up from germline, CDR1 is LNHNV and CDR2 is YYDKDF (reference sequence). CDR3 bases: TGTGCCACCAGCAGGGGGGACAGACCTCATACGCAGTATTTT. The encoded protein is CATSRGDRPHTQYF.

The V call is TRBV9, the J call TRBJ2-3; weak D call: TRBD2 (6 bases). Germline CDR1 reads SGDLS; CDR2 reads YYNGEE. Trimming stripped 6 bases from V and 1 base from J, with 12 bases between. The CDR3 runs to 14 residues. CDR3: CASNRGTRTDTQYF. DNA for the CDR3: TGTGCCAGCAACCGCGGGACCCGCACAGATACGCAGTATTTT.

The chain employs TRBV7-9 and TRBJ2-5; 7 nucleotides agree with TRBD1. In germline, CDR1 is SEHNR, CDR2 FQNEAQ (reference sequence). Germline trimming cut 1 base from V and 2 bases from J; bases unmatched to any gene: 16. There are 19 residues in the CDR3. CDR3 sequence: CASSLGFVSGQPYQETQYF. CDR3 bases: TGTGCCAGCAGCTTAGGTTTCGTCTCGGGACAGCCCTATCAAGAGACCCAGTACTTC.

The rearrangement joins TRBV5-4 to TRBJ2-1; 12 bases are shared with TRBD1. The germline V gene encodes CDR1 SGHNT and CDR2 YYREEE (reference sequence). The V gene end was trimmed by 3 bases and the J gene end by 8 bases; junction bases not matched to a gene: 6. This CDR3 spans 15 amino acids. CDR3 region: CASSWGQGARDEQFF. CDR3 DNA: TGTGCCAGCAGCTGGGGACAGGGGGCGCGGGATGAGCAGTTCTTC.

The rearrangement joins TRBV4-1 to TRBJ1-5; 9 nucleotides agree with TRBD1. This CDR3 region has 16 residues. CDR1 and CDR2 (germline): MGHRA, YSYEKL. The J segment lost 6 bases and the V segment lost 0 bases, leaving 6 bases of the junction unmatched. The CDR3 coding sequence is TGCGCCAGCAGCCAAGAGGGAACAGGGGGCTTTCAGCCCCAGCATTTT. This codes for CASSQEGTGGFQPQHF.